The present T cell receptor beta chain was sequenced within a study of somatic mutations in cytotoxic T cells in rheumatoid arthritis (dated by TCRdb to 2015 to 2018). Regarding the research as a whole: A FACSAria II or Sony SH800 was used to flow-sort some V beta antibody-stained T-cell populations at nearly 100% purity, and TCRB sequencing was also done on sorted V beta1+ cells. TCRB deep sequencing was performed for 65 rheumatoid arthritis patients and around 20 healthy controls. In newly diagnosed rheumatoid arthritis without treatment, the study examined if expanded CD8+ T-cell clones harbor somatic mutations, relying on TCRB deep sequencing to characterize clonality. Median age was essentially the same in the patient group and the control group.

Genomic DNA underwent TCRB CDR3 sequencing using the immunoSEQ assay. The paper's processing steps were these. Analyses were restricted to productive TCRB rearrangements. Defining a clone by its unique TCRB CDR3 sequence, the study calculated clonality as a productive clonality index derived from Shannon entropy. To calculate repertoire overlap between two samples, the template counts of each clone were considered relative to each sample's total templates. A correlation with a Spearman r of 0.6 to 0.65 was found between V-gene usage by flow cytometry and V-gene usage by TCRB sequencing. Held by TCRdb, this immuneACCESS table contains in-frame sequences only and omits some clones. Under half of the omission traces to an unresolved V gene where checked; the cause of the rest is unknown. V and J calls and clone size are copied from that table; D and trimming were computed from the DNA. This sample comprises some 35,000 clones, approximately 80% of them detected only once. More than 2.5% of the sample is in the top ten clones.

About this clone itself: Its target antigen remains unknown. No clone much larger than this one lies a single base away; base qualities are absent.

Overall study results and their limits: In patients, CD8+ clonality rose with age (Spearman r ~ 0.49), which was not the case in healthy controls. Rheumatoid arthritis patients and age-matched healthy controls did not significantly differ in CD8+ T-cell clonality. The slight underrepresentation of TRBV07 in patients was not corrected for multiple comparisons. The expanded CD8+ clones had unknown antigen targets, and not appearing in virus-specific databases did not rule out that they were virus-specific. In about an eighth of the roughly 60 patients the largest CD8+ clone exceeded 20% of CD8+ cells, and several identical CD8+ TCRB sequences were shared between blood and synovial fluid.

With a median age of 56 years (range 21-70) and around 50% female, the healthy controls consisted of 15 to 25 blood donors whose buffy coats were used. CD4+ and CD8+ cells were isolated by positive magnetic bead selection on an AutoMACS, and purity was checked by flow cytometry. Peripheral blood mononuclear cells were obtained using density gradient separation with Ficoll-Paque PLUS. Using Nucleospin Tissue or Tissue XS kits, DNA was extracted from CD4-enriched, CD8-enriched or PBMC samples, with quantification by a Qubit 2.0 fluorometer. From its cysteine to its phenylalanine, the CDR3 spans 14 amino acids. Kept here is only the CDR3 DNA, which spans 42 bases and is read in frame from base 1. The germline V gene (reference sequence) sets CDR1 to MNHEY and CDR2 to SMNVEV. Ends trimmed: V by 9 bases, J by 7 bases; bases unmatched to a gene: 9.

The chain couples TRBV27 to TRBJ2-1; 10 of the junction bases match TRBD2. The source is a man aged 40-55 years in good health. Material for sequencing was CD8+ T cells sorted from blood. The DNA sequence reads TGTGCCAGTACAAGCGGGAGGGCCTCAAATGAGCAGTTCTTC. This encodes CASTSGRASNEQFF.